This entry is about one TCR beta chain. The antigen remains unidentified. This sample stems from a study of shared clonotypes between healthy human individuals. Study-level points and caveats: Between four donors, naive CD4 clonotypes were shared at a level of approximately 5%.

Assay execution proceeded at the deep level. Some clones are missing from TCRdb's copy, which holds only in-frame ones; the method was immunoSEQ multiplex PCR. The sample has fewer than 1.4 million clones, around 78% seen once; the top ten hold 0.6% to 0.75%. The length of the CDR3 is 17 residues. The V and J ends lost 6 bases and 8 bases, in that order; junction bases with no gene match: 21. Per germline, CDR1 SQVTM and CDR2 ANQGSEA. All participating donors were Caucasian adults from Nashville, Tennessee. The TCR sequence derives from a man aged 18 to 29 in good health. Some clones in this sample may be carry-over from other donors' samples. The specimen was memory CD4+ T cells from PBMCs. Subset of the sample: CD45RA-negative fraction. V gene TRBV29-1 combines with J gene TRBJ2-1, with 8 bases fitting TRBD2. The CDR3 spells CSVRSRERETAKDEQFF. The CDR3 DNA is TGCAGCGTCCGATCGAGAGAGCGGGAGACCGCGAAGGATGAGCAGTTCTTC.